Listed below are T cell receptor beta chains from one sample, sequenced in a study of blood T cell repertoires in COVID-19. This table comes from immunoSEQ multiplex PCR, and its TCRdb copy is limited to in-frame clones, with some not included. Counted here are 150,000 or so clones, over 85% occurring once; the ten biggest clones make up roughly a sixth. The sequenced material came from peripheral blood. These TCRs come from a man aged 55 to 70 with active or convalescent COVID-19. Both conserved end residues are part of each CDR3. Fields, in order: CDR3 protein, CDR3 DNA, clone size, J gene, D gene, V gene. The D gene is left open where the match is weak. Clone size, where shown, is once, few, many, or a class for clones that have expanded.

CDR3aa: CASSRDRDYEQYF
CDR3nt: TGTGCCAGCAGCCGGGACAGGGACTACGAGCAGTACTTC
abundance: -
j_gene: TRBJ2-7
d_gene: TRBD1
v_gene: TRBV7-2

CDR3aa: CASSYQWGQLYEQYF
CDR3nt: TGTGCCAGCAGTTATCAGTGGGGCCAACTCTACGAGCAGTACTTC
abundance: -
j_gene: TRBJ2-7
d_gene: -
v_gene: TRBV6-5

CDR3aa: CATSDGTSGGGETQYF
CDR3nt: TGTGCCACCAGTGATGGGACTAGCGGGGGGGGAGAGACCCAGTACTTC
abundance: -
j_gene: TRBJ2-5
d_gene: TRBD2
v_gene: TRBV24-1

CDR3aa: CASSQDLFNVLNSEKLFF
CDR3nt: TGTGCCAGCAGCCAAGACCTCTTTAACGTCCTCAACAGCGAAAAACTGTTTTTT
abundance: -
j_gene: TRBJ1-4
d_gene: -
v_gene: TRBV4-2

CDR3aa: CASSQDRGRYEQYF
CDR3nt: TGTGCCAGTAGTCAAGACAGGGGACGCTACGAGCAGTACTTC
abundance: once
j_gene: TRBJ2-7
d_gene: TRBD1
v_gene: TRBV19

CDR3aa: CASSLGASEGDTQYF
CDR3nt: TGTGCCAGCAGCTTAGGCGCTAGCGAGGGAGATACGCAGTATTTT
abundance: -
j_gene: TRBJ2-3
d_gene: -
v_gene: TRBV7-6

CDR3aa: CASSQPDRGSTDTQYF
CDR3nt: TGCGCCAGCAGCCAACCAGACCGGGGTAGCACAGATACGCAGTATTTT
abundance: -
j_gene: TRBJ2-3
d_gene: -
v_gene: TRBV4-1

CDR3aa: CAISPTVMNTEAFF
CDR3nt: TGTGCCATCAGCCCGACAGTTATGAACACTGAAGCTTTCTTT
abundance: -
j_gene: TRBJ1-1
d_gene: -
v_gene: TRBV10-3

CDR3aa: CASKQDKGVYGYTF
CDR3nt: TGTGCCAGCAAACAAGACAAGGGAGTCTATGGCTACACCTTC
abundance: -
j_gene: TRBJ1-2
d_gene: -
v_gene: TRBV7-2

CDR3aa: CASSDPSGTSGGVQFF
CDR3nt: TGTGCCAGCAGTGACCCCTCCGGGACTAGCGGAGGGGTGCAGTTCTTC
abundance: -
j_gene: TRBJ2-1
d_gene: TRBD2
v_gene: TRBV6-4

CDR3aa: CASSQAIGISTDTQYF
CDR3nt: TGTGCCAGCAGCCAAGCGATCGGGATAAGCACAGATACGCAGTATTTT
abundance: -
j_gene: TRBJ2-3
d_gene: -
v_gene: TRBV3-1/TRBV3-2

CDR3aa: CASSSSGTGKGTAFF
CDR3nt: TGCGCCAGCAGCTCGTCCGGGACAGGGAAAGGAACAGCTTTCTTT
abundance: few
j_gene: TRBJ1-1
d_gene: TRBD1
v_gene: TRBV5-1

CDR3aa: CASSSPGQGYNEQFF
CDR3nt: TGTGCCAGCAGTTCGCCGGGACAGGGATACAATGAGCAGTTCTTC
abundance: -
j_gene: TRBJ2-1
d_gene: TRBD1
v_gene: TRBV28

CDR3aa: CANNRDNYQPQHF
CDR3nt: TGTGCCAACAACCGGGACAATTATCAGCCCCAGCATTTT
abundance: once
j_gene: TRBJ1-5
d_gene: -
v_gene: TRBV6-5

CDR3aa: CASSYSTGVGTDTQYF
CDR3nt: TGTGCCAGCAGTTACTCGACAGGGGTTGGCACAGATACGCAGTATTTT
abundance: -
j_gene: TRBJ2-3
d_gene: TRBD1
v_gene: TRBV6-5

CDR3aa: CASSQQGAYEQYF
CDR3nt: TGCGCCAGCAGCCAACAGGGGGCCTACGAGCAGTACTTC
abundance: once
j_gene: TRBJ2-7
d_gene: TRBD1
v_gene: TRBV4-1

CDR3aa: CSAARTDKAFF
CDR3nt: TGCAGTGCTGCTCGGACAGATAAAGCTTTCTTT
abundance: -
j_gene: TRBJ1-1
d_gene: -
v_gene: TRBV20-1

CDR3aa: CATRSGIAGANVLTF
CDR3nt: TGTGCCACCCGATCGGGTATAGCTGGGGCCAACGTCCTGACTTTC
abundance: few
j_gene: TRBJ2-6
d_gene: -
v_gene: TRBV28

CDR3aa: CASSLGTTRPEQGFSNQPQHF
CDR3nt: TGCGCCAGCAGCTTGGGCACAACCAGACCAGAGCAGGGGTTTAGCAATCAGCCCCAGCATTTT
abundance: -
j_gene: TRBJ1-5
d_gene: -
v_gene: TRBV5-1

CDR3aa: CASSSVGSGGLETQYF
CDR3nt: TGCGCCAGCAGCTCGGTGGGTAGCGGGGGACTGGAGACCCAGTACTTC
abundance: -
j_gene: TRBJ2-5
d_gene: TRBD2
v_gene: TRBV5-1

CDR3aa: CASSAGQMMNTEAFF
CDR3nt: TGTGCCAGCAGCGCCGGACAGATGATGAACACTGAAGCTTTCTTT
abundance: -
j_gene: TRBJ1-1
d_gene: -
v_gene: TRBV5-6

CDR3aa: CASGYRGQSSGNTIYF
CDR3nt: TGTGCTAGTGGATACCGGGGACAGAGCTCTGGAAACACCATATATTTT
abundance: -
j_gene: TRBJ1-3
d_gene: TRBD1
v_gene: TRBV12-5

CDR3aa: CASIGTIQTDEQYF
CDR3nt: TGTGCCAGCATTGGGACTATACAAACAGACGAGCAGTACTTC
abundance: -
j_gene: TRBJ2-7
d_gene: TRBD2
v_gene: TRBV2

CDR3aa: CSVTDNQETQYF
CDR3nt: TGCAGCGTTACAGACAACCAAGAGACCCAGTACTTC
abundance: -
j_gene: TRBJ2-5
d_gene: -
v_gene: TRBV29-1

CDR3aa: CASSPQTGGADTEAFF
CDR3nt: TGTGCCAGCAGCCCACAGACAGGGGGCGCGGACACTGAAGCTTTCTTT
abundance: -
j_gene: TRBJ1-1
d_gene: TRBD1
v_gene: TRBV9